This T cell receptor beta chain derives from a study of T cell responses to AZD1222 COVID-19 vaccine listed by TCRdb under 2021. Study-wide context: A total of more than 230 trial participants underwent TCR sequencing, of whom 200 to 220 had received two doses of AZD1222 and some 26 had received two doses of the MenACWY control vaccine. Enrollment into the trials was organized by age into subgroups of 18-55, 56-69 and 70-plus years, and those subgroups contained roughly 150, 30 and 60 TCR-sequenced participants, respectively. What the authors observed across the whole study: Only five to seven AZD1222 recipients were SARS-CoV-2 seropositive at baseline, limiting conclusions about previously exposed vaccinees. Because no samples from the day 14 peak response were available, repertoires could be characterized only after the peak T cell response. Nearly half of unique spike-specific TCRs reportedly recognized epitopes outside regions mutated in the B.1.351 and B.1.1.7 variants. A significant rise in spike-specific TCR breadth and depth was observed after two AZD1222 doses relative to day 0 and relative to MenACWY recipients. The whole spike protein was spanned by vaccine-associated CD4 TCRs, and dominant responses were seen in regions 160-218 and 743-854. The 56-69-year group was small, and its depth increase did not reach significance, likely because of low power. Participants were mostly white British, with more females than males. The authors suggested clonal diversity may have been underestimated.

The CDR3 regions of human TCRbeta chains were subjected to immunosequencing. Turning to the authors' computational methods: Repertoire TCRs were matched against a reference library of SARS-CoV-2-specific TCRs generated with the MIRA antigen-specificity platform. Breadth was defined as the fraction of unique TCRs that were SARS-CoV-2-associated. Depth was defined as the fraction of total T cells that were SARS-CoV-2-associated. Using the MIRA data, every spike-specific TCR was mapped to the spike region that the TCR reacted to and assigned to either a CD4 or a CD8 class. Log10-transformed breadth and depth values were compared by one-way ANOVA with Sidak's multiple comparisons tests. TCRdb limited this immuneACCESS table to in-frame rearrangements with V and J called. A share of clones is missing; checked studies link under half to unresolved V genes, and the rest is unexplained. V and J calls plus clone size are reproduced from that table; the DNA served to infer D and trimming. In all, the sample holds 80,000 or so clones, and 60% to 85% of those were seen once. 27% of the sample rests with the top ten.

Concerning this clone: Its cognate antigen has yet to be identified. Base qualities are missing; no much larger clone stands one base away.

The label giving this sample's time point can be read as: about 28 days (+/-7) after the second vaccine dose. What this sample's treatment or condition label stands for: meningococcal conjugate vaccine given as trial control. Vaccinee samples came from UK trials COV001 and COV002, including a single-blind randomized controlled phase 2/3 trial of AZD1222 (ChAdOx1 nCoV-19) in healthy adults. For TCRbeta chain sequencing, PBMC samples from trial participants were taken at day 0 and at day 28 after the second dose. Via the germline V gene, CDR1 is MDHEN and CDR2 SYDVKM. Measured from the cysteine to the phenylalanine, the CDR3 is 16 residues long. CDR3 DNA only is kept here, 48 bases in frame from base 1. Trimmed from V: 4 bases; trimmed from J: 3 bases; junction bases lacking a gene match: 7.

This sample comprised peripheral blood, obtained 28 days after the second dose of the MenACWY control vaccine. This sequence originates from an adult who received the MenACWY meningococcal vaccine as a control. Recombination joined TRBV28 with TRBJ2-1; 9 nucleotides in the junction match TRBD1. CDR3 protein: CASSSAGQGYYNEQFF. DNA sequence: TGTGCCAGCAGTTCCGCGGGACAGGGTTACTACAATGAGCAGTTCTTC.